These T cell receptor beta chains were read from a single sample in a study of T-cell reconstitution after alpha-beta-depleted transplantation in children. TCRdb re-analysed the PCR reads in MiXCR, keeping a single row per CDR3 protein. The sample shows roughly 350,000 distinct CDR3 sequences, 15% to 20% of them seen only once. Sequenced material: PBMCs, mostly from graft donor cells, taken 360 days after TCRalphabeta/CD19-depleted stem cell transplant. These receptor sequences come from a male patient between 2 and 10 years old who had a stem cell transplant for acute lymphoblastic leukemia, so the T cells may come from the graft donor. Each CDR3 is given with its conserved first and last residue. The order of the fields is J gene, clone size, D gene, V gene, CDR3 DNA, CDR3 protein. The D gene is left open where the match is weak. Not every row has a clone size; where given, it reads once, few, many or a size class.

TRBJ2-7 - TRBD2 TRBV7-2 TGTGCCAGCAGCCCACCGGGACTAGCGGGAGGGCACCACGAGCAGTACTTC CASSPPGLAGGHHEQYF
TRBJ1-2 many - TRBV5-1 TGCGCCAGCAGCTTCCTGGGTAGGGAAGGTGGCTACACCTTC CASSFLGREGGYTF
TRBJ1-1 few - TRBV4-2 TGTGCCAGCAGCCCAACCCTCGGGGGCACTGAAGCTTTCTTT CASSPTLGGTEAFF
TRBJ2-3 - - TRBV10-3 TGTGCCATCAGTGCCCCATTGGGCCCCCCACAGGCAGATACGCAGTATTTT CAISAPLGPPQADTQYF
TRBJ2-7 few - TRBV4-3 TGCGCCAGCAGCCCCGCCAGGGGCTACGAGCAGTACTTC CASSPARGYEQYF
TRBJ1-5 many TRBD1 TRBV4-2 TGTGCCAGCAGCCAAGATCCCTCCGACAGGGGGCTAGGCAATCAGCCCCAGCATTTT CASSQDPSDRGLGNQPQHF
TRBJ2-1 - - TRBV27 TGTGCCAGCAGTTTATCGTCGGAGTGGAATGAGCAGTTCTTC CASSLSSEWNEQFF
TRBJ2-2 - TRBD2 TRBV30 TGTGCCTGGAGCGGGACTAGCGGGATTGGCGGGGAGCTGTTTTTT CAWSGTSGIGGELFF
TRBJ2-3 few TRBD1 TRBV28 TGTGCCAGCAGTTTGGACAGGTCCCTATTCTTCCGAGCAGCAGATACGCAGTATTTT CASSLDRSLFFRAADTQYF
TRBJ2-7 - - TRBV4-3 TGCGCCAGCAGCCAAGATTTAGGGTGGGGGTACGAGCAGTACTTC CASSQDLGWGYEQYF
TRBJ1-2 few - TRBV29-1 TGCAGCGCTGTCAGGGAGGGCTATGGCTACACCTTC CSAVREGYGYTF
TRBJ2-1 - TRBD1 TRBV3-1 TGTGCCAGCAAGGAGGGACAGGGCCGCTACAATGAGCAGTTCTTC CASKEGQGRYNEQFF
TRBJ2-2 - - TRBV7-6 TGTGCCAGCAGCTTTCAAGCAGGGAACACCGGGGAGCTGTTTTTT CASSFQAGNTGELFF
TRBJ2-7 few TRBD2 TRBV9 TGTGCCAGCAGCGCCGGGACTAGTGGCGAGCAGTACTTC CASSAGTSGEQYF
TRBJ2-3 - TRBD2 TRBV6-5 TGTGCCAGCAGTTACGGGACGGGAGGAGATACGCAGTATTTT CASSYGTGGDTQYF
TRBJ2-1 - - TRBV5-4 TGTGCCAGCAGCTTGGGGCTCCTCTGCAATGAGCAGTTCTTC CASSLGLLCNEQFF
TRBJ2-3 few - TRBV7-3 TGTGCCAGCAGCTTCGGGTTCGGGGATACGCAGTATTTT CASSFGFGDTQYF
TRBJ2-5 - TRBD1 TRBV12-3/TRBV12-4 TGTGCCAGCAGTCCGACAGGGTTTCGCCAGACCCAGTACTTC CASSPTGFRQTQYF
TRBJ2-5 - - TRBV28 TGTGCCAGCAGTTTATGGGGCGGGAAGGAGACCCAGTACTTC CASSLWGGKETQYF
TRBJ2-1 - TRBD2 TRBV20-1 TGCAGTGCGATTAGCGGGAGTCTCTACAATGAGCAGTTCTTC CSAISGSLYNEQFF
TRBJ2-6 - - TRBV6-1 TGTGCCAGCAGCAACAGGTTTTCTGGGGCCAACGTCCTGACTTTC CASSNRFSGANVLTF
TRBJ2-1 - - TRBV5-1 TGCGCCAGCCGGGATTCTGGCAATGAGCAGTTCTTC CASRDSGNEQFF
TRBJ2-2 - - TRBV20-1 TGCAGTGCTAGAGATACCTCCAGCAGGGGTATAGCCGGGGAGCTGTTTTTT CSARDTSSRGIAGELFF
TRBJ1-3 - TRBD1 TRBV11-1 TGTGCCAGCAGCTTACGCCCTGGGACGGGGACAGCTGGAAACACCATATATTTT CASSLRPGTGTAGNTIYF
TRBJ2-1 - TRBD2 TRBV20-1 TGCAGTGCTAGAGATCCTCGGGAGGGCGCCTACAATGAGCAGTTCTTC CSARDPREGAYNEQFF
TRBJ2-3 - TRBD2 TRBV20-1 TGCAGTGCCATTGATAGCGGGAGGAGCAGACCAGATACGCAGTATTTT CSAIDSGRSRPDTQYF
TRBJ2-7 few TRBD2 TRBV7-2 TGTGCCACTCTTGACGTAAGCGGGAGGGCCTACGAGCAGTACTTC CATLDVSGRAYEQYF
TRBJ2-1 few TRBD2 TRBV11-2 TGTGCCAGCAGCTTCAGGACTAGCGGGAGGGTCAATGAGCAGTTCTTC CASSFRTSGRVNEQFF
TRBJ2-2 - - TRBV2 TGTGCCAGCAGTGAAAGGCGAGGGACATCGAACACCGGGGAGCTGTTTTTT CASSERRGTSNTGELFF
TRBJ1-1 - - TRBV6-2/TRBV6-3 TGTGCCAGCGGGGACGCTATGCTCTTTCTGAGCACTGAAGCTTTCTTT CASGDAMLFLSTEAFF
TRBJ1-6 - TRBD1 TRBV10-3 TGTGCCATCAGCTTGGACAGGGGGAATTCACCCCTCCACTTT CAISLDRGNSPLHF
TRBJ2-2 many - TRBV7-7 TGTGCTAGCAGCTCCCAGGTGGCCACCGGGGAGCTGTTTTTT CASSSQVATGELFF
TRBJ1-1 many - TRBV7-9 TGTGCCAGCAGCCGCCGGGGAAGGGAAAGGAACACTGAAGCTTTCTTT CASSRRGRERNTEAFF
TRBJ2-7 - - TRBV13 TGTGCCAGCAGCGCCAACATCTACGAGCAGTACTTC CASSANIYEQYF
TRBJ1-6 - - TRBV20-1 TGCAGTGCTAGGGGTTCAGGTTGGGGAAATTCACCCCTCCACTTT CSARGSGWGNSPLHF
TRBJ1-6 few - TRBV28 TGTGCCAGCAGTTTCCTGGACTCTAATTCACCCCTCCACTTT CASSFLDSNSPLHF
TRBJ2-1 - TRBD2 TRBV27 TGTGCCAGCAGTTTAGCGGGAGGGCCTCTCCATGAGCAGTTCTTC CASSLAGGPLHEQFF
TRBJ1-5 - - TRBV12-3/TRBV12-4 TGTGCCAGCAGTGGCACAGCTACTGGGCCCCAGCATTTT CASSGTATGPQHF
TRBJ2-7 many TRBD1 TRBV5-1 TGCGCCAGCAGCTTGGCCCAGACAGGGGTGGGCGAGCAGTACTTC CASSLAQTGVGEQYF
TRBJ2-7 - - TRBV5-1 TGCGCCAGCAGCTTGTCTATGCACTTCAGCTCCTACGAGCAGTACTTC CASSLSMHFSSYEQYF
TRBJ2-1 - - TRBV28 TGTGCCAGCATAGTGAACAATGAGCAGTTCTTC CASIVNNEQFF
TRBJ2-1 few TRBD2 TRBV30 TGTGCCTGGAGTCCAACCTGGACTAGCGGTGAGCAGTTCTTC CAWSPTWTSGEQFF
TRBJ1-2 few - TRBV2 TGTGCCAGCCGAACACGGGCGCTTAACTATGGCTACACCTTC CASRTRALNYGYTF
TRBJ1-1 many - TRBV6-2/TRBV6-3 TGTGCCAGCAGTTGGCTGTCTGGGGACACTGAAGCTTTCTTT CASSWLSGDTEAFF
TRBJ2-3 - - TRBV4-1 TGCGCCAGCAGCCAAGATCAGGGGCTAGTCACAGATACGCAGTATTTT CASSQDQGLVTDTQYF
TRBJ2-7 few - TRBV20-1 TGCAGTGCTAGCCCCGGACCGGAGGAGCAGTACTTC CSASPGPEEQYF
TRBJ2-3 once TRBD2 TRBV6-2/TRBV6-3 TGTGCCAGCAGTTACTCGACTAGCGGGAGGCGGGGAGATACGCAGTATTTT CASSYSTSGRRGDTQYF
TRBJ2-5 - - TRBV5-1 TGCGCCAGCAGTACTACACATCCGGGTCCGCCGTACTTC CASSTTHPGPPYF
TRBJ2-1 once - TRBV5-6 TGTGCCAGCAGCTTGGCGGGAGAGACCCACAATGAGCAGTTCTTC CASSLAGETHNEQFF
TRBJ2-7 - TRBD2 TRBV7-2 TGTGCCAGCAGCTTATCCACTAGCGACCCAGAGTACGAGCAGTACTTC CASSLSTSDPEYEQYF
TRBJ1-1 - - TRBV5-1 TGCGCCAGCAGCTTGGACCCACAGCTTATGAACACTGAAGCTTTCTTT CASSLDPQLMNTEAFF
TRBJ2-3 - - TRBV11-2 TGTGCCAGCAGCTTAGGTGCTTTAGGGAGCGGGTCAGATACGCAGTATTTT CASSLGALGSGSDTQYF